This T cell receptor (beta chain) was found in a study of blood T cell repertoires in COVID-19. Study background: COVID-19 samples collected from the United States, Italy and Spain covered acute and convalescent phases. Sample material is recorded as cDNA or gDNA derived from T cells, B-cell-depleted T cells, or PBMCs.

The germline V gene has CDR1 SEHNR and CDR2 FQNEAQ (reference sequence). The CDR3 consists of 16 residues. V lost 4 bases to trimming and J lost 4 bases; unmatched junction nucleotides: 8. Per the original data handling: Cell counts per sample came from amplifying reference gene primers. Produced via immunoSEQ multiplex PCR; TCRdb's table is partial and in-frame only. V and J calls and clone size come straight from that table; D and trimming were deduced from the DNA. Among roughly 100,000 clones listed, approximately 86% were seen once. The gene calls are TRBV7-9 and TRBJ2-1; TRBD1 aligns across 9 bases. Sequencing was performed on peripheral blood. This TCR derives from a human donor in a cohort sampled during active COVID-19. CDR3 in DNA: TGTGCCAGCAGCTCTAAGGGACAGGGATTTTACAATGAGCAGTTCTTC. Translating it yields CASSSKGQGFYNEQFF.